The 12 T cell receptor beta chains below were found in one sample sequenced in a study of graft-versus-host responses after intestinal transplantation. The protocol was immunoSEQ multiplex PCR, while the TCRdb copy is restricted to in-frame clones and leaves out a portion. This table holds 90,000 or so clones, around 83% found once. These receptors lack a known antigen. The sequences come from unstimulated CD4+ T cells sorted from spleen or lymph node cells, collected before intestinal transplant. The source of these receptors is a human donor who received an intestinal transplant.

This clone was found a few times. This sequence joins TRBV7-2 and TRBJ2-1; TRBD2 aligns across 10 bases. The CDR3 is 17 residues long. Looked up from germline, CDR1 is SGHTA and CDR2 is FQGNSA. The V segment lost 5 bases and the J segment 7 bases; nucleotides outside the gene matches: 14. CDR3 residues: CASSPTSGRGFRNEQFF. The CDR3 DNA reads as TGTGCCAGCAGCCCGACTAGCGGGCGGGGATTTAGAAATGAGCAGTTCTTC.

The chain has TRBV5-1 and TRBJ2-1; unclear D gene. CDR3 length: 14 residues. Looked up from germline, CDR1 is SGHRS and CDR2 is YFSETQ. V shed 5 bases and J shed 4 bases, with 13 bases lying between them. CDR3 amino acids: CASSVMSGYNEQFF. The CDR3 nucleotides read TGCGCCAGCAGTGTTATGTCGGGTTACAATGAGCAGTTCTTC.

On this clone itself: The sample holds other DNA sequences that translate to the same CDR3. This CDR3 reads CASSLATGVETQYF. In DNA form, the CDR3 reads TGCGCCAGCAGCTTGGCCACAGGGGTAGAGACCCAGTACTTC. This chain uses TRBV5-1 with TRBJ2-5, with TRBD1 matching over 7 bases. Germline CDR1 is SGHRS and CDR2 is YFSETQ. This CDR3 contains 14 residues. Trimming took 0 bases from V and 4 from J; bases not matched to a gene: 3.

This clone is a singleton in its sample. CDR3 region: CASMGGGTQYF. CDR3 DNA: TGTGCCAGCATGGGGGGGGGTACGCAGTATTTT. The rearrangement uses TRBV2 and TRBJ2-3, with TRBD2 identical over 7 bases. Germline V gene data show CDR1 as SNHLY and CDR2 as FYNNEI. The CDR3 covers 11 residues. V lost 7 bases and J lost 8; bases outside the gene matches: 3.

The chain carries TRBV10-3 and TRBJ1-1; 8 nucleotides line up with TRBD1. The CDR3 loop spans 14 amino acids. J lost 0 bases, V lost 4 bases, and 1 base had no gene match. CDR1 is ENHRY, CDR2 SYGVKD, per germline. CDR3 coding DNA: TGTGCCATCAGTGGACAGGGGATGAACACTGAAGCTTTCTTT. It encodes CAISGQGMNTEAFF.

CDR3 nucleotide sequence: TGTGCCACCTATAGACAGGAGACCCAGTACTTC. Translating it yields CATYRQETQYF. The genes are TRBV6-1 and TRBJ2-5; possible D gene TRBD1, 5 bases. The germline V gene encodes CDR1 MNHNS and CDR2 SASEGT. Trimming removed 10 bases from V and 5 bases from J, with 11 bases in between. CDR3 size: 11 residues.

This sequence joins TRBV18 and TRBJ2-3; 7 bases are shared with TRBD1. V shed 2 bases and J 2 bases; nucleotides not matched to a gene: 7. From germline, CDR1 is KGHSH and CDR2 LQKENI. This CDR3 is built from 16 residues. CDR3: CASSPIPGQLTDTQYF. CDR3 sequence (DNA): TGTGCCAGCTCACCAATACCGGGACAGCTCACAGATACGCAGTATTTT.

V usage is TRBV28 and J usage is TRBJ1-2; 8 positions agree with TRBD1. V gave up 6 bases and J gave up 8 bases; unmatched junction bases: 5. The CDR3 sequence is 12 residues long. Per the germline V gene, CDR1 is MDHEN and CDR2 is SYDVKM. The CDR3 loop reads CASSVTGAGYTF. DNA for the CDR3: TGTGCCAGCAGCGTGACAGGGGCAGGCTACACCTTC.

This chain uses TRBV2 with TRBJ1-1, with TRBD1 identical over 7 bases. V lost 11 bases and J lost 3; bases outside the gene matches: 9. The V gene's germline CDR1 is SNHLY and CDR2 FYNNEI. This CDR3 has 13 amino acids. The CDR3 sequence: CAGQGQLDTEAFF. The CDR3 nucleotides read TGTGCCGGCCAGGGACAGTTGGACACTGAAGCTTTCTTT.

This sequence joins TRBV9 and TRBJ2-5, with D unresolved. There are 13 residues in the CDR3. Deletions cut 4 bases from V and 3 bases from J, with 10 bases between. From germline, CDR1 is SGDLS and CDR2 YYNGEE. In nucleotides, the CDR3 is TGTGCCAGCAGCCCTCAGATGGAAGAGACCCAGTACTTC. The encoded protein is CASSPQMEETQYF.

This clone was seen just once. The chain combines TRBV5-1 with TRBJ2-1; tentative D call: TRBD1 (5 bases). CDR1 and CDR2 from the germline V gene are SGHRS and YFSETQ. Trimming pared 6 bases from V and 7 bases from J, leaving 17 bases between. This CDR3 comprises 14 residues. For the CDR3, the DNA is TGCGCCAGCAAAGTGGATGGGGCGACGAATGAGCAGTTCTTC. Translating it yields CASKVDGATNEQFF.

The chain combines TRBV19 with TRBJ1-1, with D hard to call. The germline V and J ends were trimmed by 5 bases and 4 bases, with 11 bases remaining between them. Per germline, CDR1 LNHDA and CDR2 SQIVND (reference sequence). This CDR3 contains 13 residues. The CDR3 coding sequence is TGTGCCAGTAGTGTTAAGGCAGGCACTGAAGCTTTCTTT. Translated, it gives CASSVKAGTEAFF.